This T cell receptor (beta chain) was found in a study of tumor-infiltrating lymphocytes in oesophageal squamous cell carcinoma. TCRdb ran MiXCR on the PCR reads and lists one entry per CDR3 protein. Here the sample spans over 10,000 distinct CDR3 sequences, 50% to 60% being singletons. Germline CDR1 is MNHNS and CDR2 is SASEGT. The CDR3 runs 14 residues. The receptor comes from a female donor with esophageal squamous cell carcinoma. Sequencing was done on a sample of esophageal tumor tissue. The chain recombines TRBV6-1 with TRBJ2-1; D is undetermined. The J call may be wrong; the DNA end is better matched by TRBJ2-5. Here the CDR3 reads CASSEYNRQETQYF. Here the CDR3 DNA reads TGTGCCAGCAGTGAATACAACCGACAAGAGACCCAGTACTTC.